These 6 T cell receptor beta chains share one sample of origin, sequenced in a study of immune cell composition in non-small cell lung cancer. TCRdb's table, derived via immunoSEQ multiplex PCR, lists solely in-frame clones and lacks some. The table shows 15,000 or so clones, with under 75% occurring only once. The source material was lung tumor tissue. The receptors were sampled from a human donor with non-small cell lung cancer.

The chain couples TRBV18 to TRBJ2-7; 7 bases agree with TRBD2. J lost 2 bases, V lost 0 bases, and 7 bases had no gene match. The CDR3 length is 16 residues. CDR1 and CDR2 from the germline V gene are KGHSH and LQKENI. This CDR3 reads CASSPPGGILPYEQYF. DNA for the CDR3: TGTGCCAGCTCACCACCGGGGGGGATATTGCCCTACGAGCAGTACTTC.

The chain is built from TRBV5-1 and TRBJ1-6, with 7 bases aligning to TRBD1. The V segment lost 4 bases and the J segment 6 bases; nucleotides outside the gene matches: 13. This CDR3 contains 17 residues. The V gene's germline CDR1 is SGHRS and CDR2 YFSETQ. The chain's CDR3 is CASSQKTGAETNSPLHF. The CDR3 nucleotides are TGCGCCAGCAGCCAAAAAACAGGGGCAGAAACTAATTCACCCCTCCACTTT.

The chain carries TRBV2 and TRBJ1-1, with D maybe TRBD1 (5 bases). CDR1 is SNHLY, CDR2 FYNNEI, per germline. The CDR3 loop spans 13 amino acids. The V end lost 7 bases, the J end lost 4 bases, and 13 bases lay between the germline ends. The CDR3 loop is CASTGEAGTEAFF. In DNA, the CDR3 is TGTGCCAGCACGGGGGAGGCGGGCACTGAAGCTTTCTTT.

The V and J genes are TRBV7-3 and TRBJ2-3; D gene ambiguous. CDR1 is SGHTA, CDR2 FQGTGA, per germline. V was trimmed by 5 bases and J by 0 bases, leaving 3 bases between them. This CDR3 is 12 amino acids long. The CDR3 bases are TGTGCCAGCAGCCGGAGCACAGATACGCAGTATTTT. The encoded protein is CASSRSTDTQYF.

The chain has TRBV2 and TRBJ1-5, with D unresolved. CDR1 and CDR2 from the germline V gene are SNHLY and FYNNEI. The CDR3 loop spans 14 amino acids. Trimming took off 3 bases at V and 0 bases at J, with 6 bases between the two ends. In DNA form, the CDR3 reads TGTGCCAGCAGTGACATCTATAGCAATCAGCCCCAGCATTTT. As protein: CASSDIYSNQPQHF.

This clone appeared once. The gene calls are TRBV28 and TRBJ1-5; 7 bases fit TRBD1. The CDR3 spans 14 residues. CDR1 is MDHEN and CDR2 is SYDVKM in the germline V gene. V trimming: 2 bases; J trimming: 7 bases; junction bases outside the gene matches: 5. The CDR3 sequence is CASSLDREGQPQHF. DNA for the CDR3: TGTGCCAGCAGTTTAGACAGGGAAGGACAGCCCCAGCATTTT.